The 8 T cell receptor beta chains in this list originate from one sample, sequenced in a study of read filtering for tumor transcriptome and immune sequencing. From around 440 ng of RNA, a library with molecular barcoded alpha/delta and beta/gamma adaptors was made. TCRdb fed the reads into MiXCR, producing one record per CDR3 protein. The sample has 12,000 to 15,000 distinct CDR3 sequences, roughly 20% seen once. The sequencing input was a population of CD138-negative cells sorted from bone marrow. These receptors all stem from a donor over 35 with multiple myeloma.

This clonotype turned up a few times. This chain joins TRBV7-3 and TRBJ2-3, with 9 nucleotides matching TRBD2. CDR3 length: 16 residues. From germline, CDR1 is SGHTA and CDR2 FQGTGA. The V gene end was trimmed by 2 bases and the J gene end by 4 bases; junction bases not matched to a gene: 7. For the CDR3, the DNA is TGTGCCAGCAGCTTATTCCCGGGACTAGCCTCAGATACGCAGTATTTT. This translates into CASSLFPGLASDTQYF. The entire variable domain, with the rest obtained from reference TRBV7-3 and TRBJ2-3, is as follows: GAGVSQTPSNKVTEKGKYVELRCDPISGHTALYWYRQSLGQGPEFLIYFQGTGAADDSGLPNDRFFAVRPEGSVSTLKIQRTERGDSAVYLCASSLFPGLASDTQYFGPGTRLTVL.

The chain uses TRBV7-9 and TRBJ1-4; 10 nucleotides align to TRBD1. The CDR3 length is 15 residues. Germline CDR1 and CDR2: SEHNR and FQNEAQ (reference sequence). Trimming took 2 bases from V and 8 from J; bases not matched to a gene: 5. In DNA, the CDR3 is TGTGCCAGCAGCTTATCCGGGACAGGGGAGGAAAAACTGTTTTTT. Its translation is CASSLSGTGEEKLFF.

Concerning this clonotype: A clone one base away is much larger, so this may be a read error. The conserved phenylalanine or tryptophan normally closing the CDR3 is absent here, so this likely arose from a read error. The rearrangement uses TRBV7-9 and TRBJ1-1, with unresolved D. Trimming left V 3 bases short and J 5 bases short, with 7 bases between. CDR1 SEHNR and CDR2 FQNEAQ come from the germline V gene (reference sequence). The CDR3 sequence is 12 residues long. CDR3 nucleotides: TGTGCCAGCAGCTTTCCAAGGACTGAAGCTTTCTCT. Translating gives CASSFPRTEAFS.

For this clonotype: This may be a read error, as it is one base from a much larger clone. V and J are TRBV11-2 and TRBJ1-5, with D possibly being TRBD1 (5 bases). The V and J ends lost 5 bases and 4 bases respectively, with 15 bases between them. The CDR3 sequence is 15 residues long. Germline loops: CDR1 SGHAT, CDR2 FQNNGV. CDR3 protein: CASSQGGRVNQPQHF. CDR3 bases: TGTGCCAGCAGCCAGGGAGGCAGGGTAAATCAGCCCCAGCATTTT. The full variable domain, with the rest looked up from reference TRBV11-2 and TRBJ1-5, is EAGVAQSPRYKIIEKRQSVAFWCNPISGHATLYWYQQILGQGPKLLIQFQNNGVVDDSQLPKDRFSAERLKGVDSTLKIQPAKLEDSAVYLCASSQGGRVNQPQHFGDGTRLSIL.

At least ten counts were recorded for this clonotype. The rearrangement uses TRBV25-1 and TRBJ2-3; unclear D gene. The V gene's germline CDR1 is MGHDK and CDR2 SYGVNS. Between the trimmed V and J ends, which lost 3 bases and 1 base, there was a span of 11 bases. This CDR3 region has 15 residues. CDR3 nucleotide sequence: TGTGCCAGCAGTGAGATTCAGAAGGGCACAGATACGCAGTATTTT. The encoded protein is CASSEIQKGTDTQYF.

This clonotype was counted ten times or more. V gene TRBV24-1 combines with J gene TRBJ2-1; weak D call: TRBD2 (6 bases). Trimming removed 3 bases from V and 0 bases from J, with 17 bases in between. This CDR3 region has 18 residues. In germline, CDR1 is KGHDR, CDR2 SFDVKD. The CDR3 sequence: CATSDRDFARDSYNEQFF. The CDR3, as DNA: TGTGCCACCAGTGATCGGGACTTCGCAAGGGACTCCTACAATGAGCAGTTCTTC.

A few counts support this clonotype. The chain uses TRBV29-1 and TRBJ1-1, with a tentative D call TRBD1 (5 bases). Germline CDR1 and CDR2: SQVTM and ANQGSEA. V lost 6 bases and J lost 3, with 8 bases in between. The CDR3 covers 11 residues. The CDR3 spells CSVGRDTEAFF. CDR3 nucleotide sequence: TGCAGCGTGGGGCGGGACACTGAAGCTTTCTTT.

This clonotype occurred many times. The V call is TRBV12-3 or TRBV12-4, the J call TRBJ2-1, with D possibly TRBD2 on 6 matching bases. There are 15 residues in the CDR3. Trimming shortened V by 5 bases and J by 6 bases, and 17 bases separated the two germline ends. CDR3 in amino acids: CASSPPLGLINEQFF. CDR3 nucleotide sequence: TGTGCCAGCAGTCCACCCTTGGGACTTATCAATGAGCAGTTCTTC.